The present T cell receptor beta chain was sequenced within a study of blood T cells in healthy people across ages. Then a second PCR, running about 7 to 11 cycles, was carried out with a sample-barcoded 5' primer and a J-beta primer mix. TCRdb analysed the 5' RACE reads with MiXCR anew, one entry per CDR3 protein. The repertoire holds almost 550,000 distinct CDR3 sequences, more than 20% seen once, with around 10% in the top ten. On this clonotype itself: Germline is not matched at one junction end, which may reflect a read error.

Another study also made use of these data, one on T cells of mothers and their children.

This receptor was identified in a boy younger than 18 in good health. The sequencing input was blood.

CDR3 sequence: CANSLIGRRNEQYF. For the CDR3, the DNA is TGTGCCAACAGTTTAATTGGACGGAGGAACGAGCAGTACTTC. This sequence joins TRBV12-3 or TRBV12-4 and TRBJ2-7, with D possibly matching TRBD2 (5 bases). The CDR3 is made up of 14 amino acids.